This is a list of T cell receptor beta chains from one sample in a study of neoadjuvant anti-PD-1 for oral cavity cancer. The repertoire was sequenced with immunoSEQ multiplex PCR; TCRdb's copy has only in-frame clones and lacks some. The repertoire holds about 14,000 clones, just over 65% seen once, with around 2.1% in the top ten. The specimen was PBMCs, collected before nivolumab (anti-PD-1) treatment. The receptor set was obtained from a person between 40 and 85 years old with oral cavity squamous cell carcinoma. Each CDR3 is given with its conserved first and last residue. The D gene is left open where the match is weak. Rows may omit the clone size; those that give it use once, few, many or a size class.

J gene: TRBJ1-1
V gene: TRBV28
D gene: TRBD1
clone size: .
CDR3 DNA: TGTGCCAGCAGTTTATCCTTAGGGGGCGGACTGAACACTGAAGCTTTCTTT
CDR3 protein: CASSLSLGGGLNTEAFF

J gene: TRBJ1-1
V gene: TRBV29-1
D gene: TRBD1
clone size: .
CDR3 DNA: TGCAGCGCCCAAACAGGGGGCCAGTCTGAAGCTTTCTTT
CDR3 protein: CSAQTGGQSEAFF

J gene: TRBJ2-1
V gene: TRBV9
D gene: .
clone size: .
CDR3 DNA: TGTGCCAGCAATGCGGGGCAGACCTACAATGAGCAGTTCTTC
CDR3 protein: CASNAGQTYNEQFF

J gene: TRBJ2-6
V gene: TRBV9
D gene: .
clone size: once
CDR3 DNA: TGTGCCAGCAGCGGCAGACAGGACTCTGGGGCCAACGTCCTGACTTTC
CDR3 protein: CASSGRQDSGANVLTF

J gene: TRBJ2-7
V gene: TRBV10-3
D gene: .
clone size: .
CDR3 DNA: TGTGCCATCAGGCGTTCGGCCGGGGAGTCGTACTTC
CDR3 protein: CAIRRSAGESYF

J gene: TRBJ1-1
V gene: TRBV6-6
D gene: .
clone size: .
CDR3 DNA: TGTGCCAGCGAGGGACACTTGAACACTGAAGCTTTCTTT
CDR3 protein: CASEGHLNTEAFF

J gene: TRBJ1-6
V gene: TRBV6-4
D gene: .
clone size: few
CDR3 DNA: TGTGCCAGCAGTGACTCGAGGGTAGGGCCCCTCCACTTT
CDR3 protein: CASSDSRVGPLHF

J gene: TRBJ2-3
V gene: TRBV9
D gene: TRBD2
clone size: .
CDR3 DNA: TGTGCCAGCAGCACCCGCGGGAGGGCCCTGGGTGGCACAGATACGCAGTATTTT
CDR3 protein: CASSTRGRALGGTDTQYF

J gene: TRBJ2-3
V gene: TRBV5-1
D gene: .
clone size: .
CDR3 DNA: TGCGCCAGCAGCTTCGTGGGGCATAGCACAGATACGCAGTATTTT
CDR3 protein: CASSFVGHSTDTQYF

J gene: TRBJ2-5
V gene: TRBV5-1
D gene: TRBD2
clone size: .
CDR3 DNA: TGCGCCAGCAGCCCAACCGGGGGGCAAGAGACCCAGTACTTC
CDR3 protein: CASSPTGGQETQYF

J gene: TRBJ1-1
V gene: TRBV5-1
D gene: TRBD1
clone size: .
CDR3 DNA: TGCGCCAGCAGCTTAGGACAGGGGAGAGGTTTCGGTGAAGCTTTCTTT
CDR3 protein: CASSLGQGRGFGEAFF

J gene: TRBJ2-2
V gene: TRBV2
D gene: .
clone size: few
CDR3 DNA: TGTGCCAGCAGTGAAGGGACGGCCGGGGAGCTGTTTTTT
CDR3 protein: CASSEGTAGELFF

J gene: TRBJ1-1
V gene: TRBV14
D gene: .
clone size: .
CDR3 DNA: TGTGCCAGCAGCCAATGGGGGGGCGCGGCCACTGAAGCTTTCTTT
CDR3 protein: CASSQWGGAATEAFF

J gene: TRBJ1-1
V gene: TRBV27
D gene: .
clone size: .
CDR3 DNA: TGTGCCAGCAGTCTTCTGGGGATTACGGCTGAAGCTTTCTTT
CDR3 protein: CASSLLGITAEAFF

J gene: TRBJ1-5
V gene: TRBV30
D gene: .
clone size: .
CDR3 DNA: TGTGCGATGGAAAGAGGGAATAGCAATCAGCCCCAGCATTTT
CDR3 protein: CAMERGNSNQPQHF

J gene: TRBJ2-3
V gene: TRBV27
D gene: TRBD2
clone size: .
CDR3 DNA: TGTGCCAGCAGTCCGGCGGGCGGGAGGGGCACAGATACGCAGTATTTT
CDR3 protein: CASSPAGGRGTDTQYF

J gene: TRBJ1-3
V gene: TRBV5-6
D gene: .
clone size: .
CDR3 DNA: TGTGCCAGCAGCCCTCGTGGACCGGGGGGAAACACCATATATTTT
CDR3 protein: CASSPRGPGGNTIYF

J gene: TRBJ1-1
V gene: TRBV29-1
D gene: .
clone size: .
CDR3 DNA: TGCAGCGTTGAACAGACAAGCGGCACTGAAGCTTTCTTT
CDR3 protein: CSVEQTSGTEAFF

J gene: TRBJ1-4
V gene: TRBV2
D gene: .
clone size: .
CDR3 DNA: TGTGCCAGCACCCTGGCCGGCTCAACTAATGAAAAACTGTTTTTT
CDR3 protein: CASTLAGSTNEKLFF

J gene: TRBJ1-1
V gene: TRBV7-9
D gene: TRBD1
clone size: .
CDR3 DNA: TGTGCCAGCAGCCAAACGACAGGGATGGACACTGAAGCTTTCTTT
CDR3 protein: CASSQTTGMDTEAFF

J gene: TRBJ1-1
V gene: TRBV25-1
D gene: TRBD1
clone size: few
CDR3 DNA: TGTGCCAGCAGTGAATGGGGGTTGACAGGGGGCCACACTGAAGCTTTCTTT
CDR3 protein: CASSEWGLTGGHTEAFF

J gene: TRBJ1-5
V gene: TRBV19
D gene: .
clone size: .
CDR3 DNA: TGTGCCAGTACTCCCCGCGGGGGGGATCAGCCCCAGCATTTT
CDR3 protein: CASTPRGGDQPQHF

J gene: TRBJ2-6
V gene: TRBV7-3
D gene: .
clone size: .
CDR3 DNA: TGTGCCAGCAGCCTCACCTCCGGGGCCAACGTCCTGACTTTC
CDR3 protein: CASSLTSGANVLTF

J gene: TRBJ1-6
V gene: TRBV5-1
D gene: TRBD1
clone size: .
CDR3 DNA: TGCGCCAGCAGCCGGGACAGCAGCTCCTATAATTCACCCCTCCACTTT
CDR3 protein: CASSRDSSSYNSPLHF

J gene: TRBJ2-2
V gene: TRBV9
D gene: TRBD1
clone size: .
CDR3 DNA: TGTGCCAGCACCGGAGCCGGGACAGGGAGTGCCGGGGAGCTGTTTTTT
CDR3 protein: CASTGAGTGSAGELFF

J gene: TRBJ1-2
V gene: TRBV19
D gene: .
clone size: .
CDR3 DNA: TGTGCCAGTAGTCCCCCCCCCTTCCAGGGCTATGGCTACACCTTC
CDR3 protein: CASSPPPFQGYGYTF

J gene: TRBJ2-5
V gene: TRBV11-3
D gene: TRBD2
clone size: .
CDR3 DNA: TGTGCCAGCAGCCTGGGACTAGCGGGGGGCGCCCACGAGACCCAGTACTTC
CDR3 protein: CASSLGLAGGAHETQYF

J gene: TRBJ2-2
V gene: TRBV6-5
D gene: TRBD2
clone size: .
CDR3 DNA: TGTGCCACGGGGGGGCCGGCGAACACCGGGGAGCTGTTTTTT
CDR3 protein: CATGGPANTGELFF

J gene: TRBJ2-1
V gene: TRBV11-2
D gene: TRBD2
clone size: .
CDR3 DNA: TGTGCCAGCAGTTATAAACTAGCGGGAGGGTACAATGAGCAGTTCTTC
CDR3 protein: CASSYKLAGGYNEQFF

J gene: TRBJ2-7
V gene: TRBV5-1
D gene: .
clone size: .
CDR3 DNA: TGCGCCAGCAGCTTGGTAGGGTTCGACGAGCAGTACTTC
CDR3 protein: CASSLVGFDEQYF

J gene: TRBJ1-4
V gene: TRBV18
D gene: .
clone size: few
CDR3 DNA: TGTGCCAGCTCACCGGGTCCTCTAATTAATGAAAAACTGTTTTTT
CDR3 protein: CASSPGPLINEKLFF

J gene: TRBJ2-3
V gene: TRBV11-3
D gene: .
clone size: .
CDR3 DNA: TGTGCCAGCAGCCCCGGGCCCGCAGATACGCAGTATTTT
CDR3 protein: CASSPGPADTQYF

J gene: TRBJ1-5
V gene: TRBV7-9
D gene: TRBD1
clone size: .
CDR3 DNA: TGTGCCAGCAGCTCGGAGACGACAGGGTTGGGCAATCAGCCCCAGCATTTT
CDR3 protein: CASSSETTGLGNQPQHF

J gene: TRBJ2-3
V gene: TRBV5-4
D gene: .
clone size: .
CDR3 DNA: TGTGCCAGCGCCCCGGAGTATACGCAGTATTTT
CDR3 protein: CASAPEYTQYF

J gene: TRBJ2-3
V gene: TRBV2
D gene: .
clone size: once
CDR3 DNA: TGTGCCAGCAGTGAACGGGGAGATACGCAGTATTTT
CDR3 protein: CASSERGDTQYF

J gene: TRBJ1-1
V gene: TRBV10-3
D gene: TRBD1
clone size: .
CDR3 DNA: TGTGCCATCAGGGACAGGGGTATGAACACTGAAGCTTTCTTT
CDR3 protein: CAIRDRGMNTEAFF

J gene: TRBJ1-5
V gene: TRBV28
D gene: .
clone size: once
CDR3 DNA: TGTGCCAGCAGTTTAAGAATCCCGAGCAATCAGCCCCAGCATTTT
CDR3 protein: CASSLRIPSNQPQHF

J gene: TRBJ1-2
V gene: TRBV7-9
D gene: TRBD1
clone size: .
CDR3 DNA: TGTGCCAGCAGCTCACGCAGGGGGCCTGGCCCATATGGCTACACCTTC
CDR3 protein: CASSSRRGPGPYGYTF

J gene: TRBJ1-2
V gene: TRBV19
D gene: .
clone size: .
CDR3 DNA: TGTGCCAGTAGACAGGGCTCTAACTATGGCTACACCTTC
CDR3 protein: CASRQGSNYGYTF

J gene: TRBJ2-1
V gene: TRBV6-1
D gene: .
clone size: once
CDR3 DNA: TGTGCCAGCAGTGAAGAGAGGAGGGTAACATACAATGAGCAGTTCTTC
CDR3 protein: CASSEERRVTYNEQFF

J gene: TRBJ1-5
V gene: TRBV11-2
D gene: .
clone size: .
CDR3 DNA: TGTGCCAGCAGCTTGGGGACATTTATGCCCCAGCATTTT
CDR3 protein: CASSLGTFMPQHF